This TCR beta chain was sequenced for a study of cytomegalovirus exposure and HLA in healthy donors (dated by TCRdb to between 2016 and 2019). Regarding the research as a whole: According to an earlier analysis of 550 to 700 of the donors, about 179 million T cells yielded 120 million or so unique TCR beta sequences and 276 Gb of sequence data. About 280 gigabases of sequencing data and around 85 million unique TCR sequences made up an early release that covered approximately 700 HLA-typed donors. Of the roughly 420 genotyped donors, 65% to 90% were placed in the genetic ancestry cluster associated with self-reported Caucasian donors. The study aimed to test whether signatures of past pathogen exposure could be identified by cataloging public T cell receptors. The T cell repertoires of under 700 subjects were profiled by immunosequencing and related to cytomegalovirus serostatus. Along with the approximately 700-subject first cohort, a separate validation cohort of 120 different subjects was used. To predict cytomegalovirus infection status, the study combined high-throughput TCR immunosequencing, statistical association of individual TCRs with disease status, and machine learning. To study patterns of TCR occurrence, a later analysis re-analyzed previously published TCR beta repertoires from around 660 donors and added high-resolution HLA genotyping. Rather than using new phenotypic data, the later analysis identified candidate immune exposures from TCR beta sequences and from how often those sequences occurred across donors. An earlier analysis of around 540 of the donors applied high-throughput TCR beta sequencing to assess whether each TCR beta V gene segment acted as functional or pseudogenic. Alongside the repertoire data, information on donor age, sex, ethnicity and CMV serostatus was compiled. Genome-wide SNP genotypes for about three fifths of the roughly 670 donors were used in a later genetic analysis, which treated that subset as a discovery cohort. Every repertoire in the discovery cohort had been generated on one and the same sequencing platform. HLA typing included class I and class II loci at four-digit resolution. Typing coverage differed by locus: A, B, C, DRB1 and DQB1 were typed in about 629-640 donors, DQA1 in about 500, DPA1 in 600 to 610, and DPB1 in around 440. A few DR-DQ haplotypes were treated as single units for association and clustering because of strong linkage in the cohort. On average, roughly 250,000 unique TCR beta nucleotide sequences were sequenced per donor among 398 genotyped donors of the cohort, with roughly 19% of those sequences being non-productive. Summary of the overall study and its limitations: According to a later genetic analysis, donors in an Asian-associated ancestry cluster had fewer N-insertions in productive TCRs than the approximately 650-donor mean. At a false discovery rate of 0.05, a later analysis linked about 17,000 TCR beta sequences to specific HLA alleles. It was suggested by the authors that the approach could potentially be generalized to other disease states and immunological phenotypes. Across donors, most TCR sequences were observed very rarely, whereas some public TCRs were present in many individuals. This cohort had only TCR beta chains sequenced, and the lack of alpha or paired-chain data limited which features could be detected. V-gene and J-gene trimming of TCR beta chains was associated with a missense DCLRE1C variant in a later genetic analysis, and the association was replicated in an independent cohort. The study gave a list of under 200 TCR beta chains associated with cytomegalovirus. Immune exposure information for the cohort was limited to CMV serostatus. A further reported finding was that TCR beta sequences accurately predicted the HLA-A and HLA-B alleles for most subjects in the first cohort. A few of the identified cytomegalovirus-associated TCR beta chains were confirmed in vitro to be specific for cytomegalovirus antigens. Assigning TCR associations to individual alleles was difficult when HLA alleles, especially DR and DQ, strongly co-occurred. Linkage disequilibrium might explain the correlated functional status among segregating V segments, but an unknown experimental factor could not be excluded. The presence/absence analyses assumed that sequencing depth was roughly uniform across donors, and that assumption may not be true. Broadly in line with IMGT annotations, most TCR beta V segments showed up in productive rearrangements about 87% or about 30% of the time in an earlier analysis of approximately 640 of the donors. According to a later analysis, most CMV-associated TCR beta chains appeared to be HLA-restricted, and the HLA associations seemed to be driven largely by CMV exposure. A group of highly shared sequence variants was considered likely to be a technical artifact of the sequencing pipeline. Because counts were too low, roughly 17 rarely observed V segments, including chromosome 9 orphons, were left out of the earlier analysis of 587 of the donors. According to a later analysis, TCR association rates differed among HLA loci, with DRB1 alleles showing the most associated TCRs and HLA-C alleles showing the fewest. A later analysis found that HLA-associated TCR beta chains were more clonally expanded and had lower generation probabilities than equally common non-associated chains. A later analysis reported that several top co-occurrence clusters appeared linked to parvovirus B19, influenza, CMV and Epstein-Barr virus. Cytomegalovirus status was reported to be diagnosed by the classifier with high specificity and sensitivity in both the original and validation cohorts. Because HLA typing was missing for some donors at each locus, association tests included only the typed subset.

The cohort consisted of 666 healthy bone marrow donors. At the time of sampling, every cohort member was nominally healthy, though immune exposures that went unrecorded were likely present. The donor tested CMV seronegative and was one of the 352 seronegative cohort members. A peripheral blood sample was collected from each donor, and TCR beta sequencing was performed on peripheral blood mononuclear cells. The Qiagen DNeasy Blood Extraction Kit was used to extract genomic DNA from the blood cell samples. The library was prepared using the immunoSEQ multiplex PCR assay. The multiplex PCR relied on a mix of 60 forward primers for TCR Vbeta segments and 13 reverse primers for TCR Jbeta segments. The CDR3 region of rearranged TCR beta genes was amplified from genomic DNA with a multiplex PCR assay. On the Illumina HiSeq System, the amplified TCR beta libraries were sequenced as 87-base-pair reads. On the study's bioinformatics: A later analysis counted tens of millions of unique TCR beta chains across the 650 to 800 repertoires, and roughly 11 million of these chains were shared by at least two donors. Raw reads were error-corrected and collapsed into unique sequences with a nearest-neighbor algorithm that merged closely related sequences to remove PCR and sequencing errors. To assign V, D and J gene segments, CDR3 sequences were aligned to IMGT reference sequences. For a sequence to be retained, a match of at least six nucleotides to both a V gene segment and a J gene segment was required. A rearrangement was called productive if the CDR3 had no stop codons and remained in frame with V and J, and every other rearrangement was called non-productive. CDR3 was defined by IMGT convention, running from the second conserved V-encoded cysteine to the conserved J-encoded phenylalanine. The earlier analysis of 450 to 750 of the donors excluded any sequence lacking an unambiguous match to a single V gene segment. In an earlier analysis of a few hundred of the donors, V segments were called functional above 56.7% productive rearrangements and were called segregating when the between-donor standard deviation exceeded 5%. A statistical classification framework was built to diagnose cytomegalovirus status from the catalog of TCR beta chain sequences. In a later analysis, V and J genes were assigned by comparing TCR nucleotide sequences against IMGT/GENE-DB human TR gene sequences. In a later analysis, CDR3 sequences and most-parsimonious VDJ recombination scenarios were assigned using the TCRdist pipeline. In a later analysis, each TCR beta chain was defined by its CDR3 amino acid sequence together with its V-gene family, and reads without a unique V-gene family were excluded. In a later analysis, approximately 640 highly shared, low-generation-probability nucleotide sequences were removed to address suspected cross-contamination and a sequencing artifact. A later analysis calculated a clonal expansion index for each public chain from normalized within-repertoire ranks of inferred template counts. A later analysis computed generation probabilities with a VDJ recombination model fitted to out-of-frame rearrangements, and checked the results against IGoR. Hypergeometric tests were used in a later analysis to score TCR-TCR, TCR-HLA and TCR-CMV co-occurrence, with a repertoire-size bias correction applied to the TCR pairs. To estimate false discovery rates, a later analysis permuted the HLA or CMV assignments 20 times. A later analysis grouped co-occurring TCRs with DBSCAN, adding TCRdist sequence similarity when clustering within HLA-allele-positive subsets. Repertoires with fewer than 30,000 or more than 120,000 public chains were left out of co-occurrence clustering, as were about 5 repertoires with anomalous nucleotide sharing. Here the immuneACCESS table is served through TCRdb, limited to in-frame sequences with V and J called. Missing clones are a known gap in these copies; in checked studies unresolved V genes cover under half, and the rest lacks a known reason. The V and J calls and clone size are taken from that table; D and trimming were inferred from the DNA. The sample yields about 120,000 clones; more than 80% were counted once. The ten largest clones capture 1.5% to 2% of the sample.

In the case of this clone: The antigen this receptor binds is unknown. Qualities for individual bases were not recorded, and no much larger clone is one base off.

The TCR comes from a man aged 35-49 years in good health and CMV-seronegative. Material: PBMCs.

The nucleotides are TGCAGCGTTGGACAGGCGAACACCGGGGAGCTGTTTTTT. It codes for CSVGQANTGELFF. The V and J segments used are TRBV29-1 and TRBJ2-2; TRBD1 is a weak D gene call, 6 bases matching. The CDR3 measures 13 amino acids from cysteine to phenylalanine. The kept DNA is CDR3 alone, 39 bases in frame from the first base. Trimming costs V 4 bases and J 0 bases, and their ends lie 6 bases apart. Via the germline V gene, CDR1 is SQVTM and CDR2 ANQGSEA.